This record looks at one TCR beta chain sequence and its context. Here immunoSEQ multiplex PCR was the method, and the copy in TCRdb shows in-frame clones only, minus some. The sample yields around 180,000 clones, more than 70% seen once. The sample originates from a study of blood T cell repertoires in COVID-19. CDR1 and CDR2 (germline): MNHEY, SVGAGI. This CDR3 is 14 amino acids long. After removal of 7 bases from V and 4 bases from J, the junction contained 6 bases not matched to a gene. The chain couples TRBV6-5 to TRBJ2-3, with TRBD2 matching over 9 bases. This clonotype was sampled from a woman in her thirties with acute or convalescent COVID-19. The sequencing sample was made of peripheral blood. The CDR3 reads CASKPGLASDTQYF. In nucleotides, the CDR3 is TGTGCCAGCAAACCGGGACTAGCCTCAGATACGCAGTATTTT.